The present TCR beta chain was sequenced within a study of shared clonotypes between healthy human individuals. Study details: Researchers assigned three CD4 naive, three CD4 memory, two CD8 naive and one CD8 memory plate to each donor.

CD45RO-negative, CCR7-selected cells formed the naive CD8 fraction, which excluded terminally differentiated effector memory CD45RA+ cells. Every one of the donors was a Caucasian adult that lived in Nashville, Tennessee. This clone has just one count. The antigen remains unidentified. The CDR3 sequence is 14 residues long. Germline assignment: CDR1 MNHEY and CDR2 SVGAGI. V dropped 2 bases and J dropped 0 bases, with 8 bases sitting between them. Broader study findings: Expectations were that clonotype sharing among donors would be affected by sequencing depth.

Sorted-subset replicate PCRs used 150 to 250 ng of genomic DNA. This amount corresponded to tens of thousands of T cell genomes. Assay: immunoSEQ multiplex PCR; the TCRdb copy retains only in-frame clones and omits some. The table includes approximately 1.9 million clones, roughly 93% detected once. This chain connects TRBV6-5 to TRBJ2-7; no reliable D call. Sequenced: naive CD8+ T cells from PBMCs. This clonotype originated in a man aged 18 to 29 in good health. Some clones in this sample may be carry-over from other donors' samples. The CDR3 loop reads CASSYKRSSYEQYF. The CDR3, as DNA: TGTGCCAGCAGTTACAAGAGGAGCTCCTACGAGCAGTACTTC.